Below, 5 T cell receptor beta chains from the same sample are listed, as sequenced in a study of blood T cell repertoires in COVID-19. TCRdb's table, derived via immunoSEQ multiplex PCR, lists solely in-frame clones and lacks some. Seen here are more than 300,000 clones, about 90% observed once, and the top ten hold about 10%. Sample: peripheral blood. All receptors come from a woman in her thirties with COVID-19, enrolled during active disease.

This sequence joins TRBV5-6 and TRBJ2-7, with 10 bases that match TRBD1. This CDR3 is built from 14 residues. Trimming at V came to 3 bases and at J to 2 bases, leaving 2 bases not matched to a gene. CDR1 SGHDT and CDR2 YYEEEE come from the germline V gene. The CDR3 sequence: CASSYGTGAYEQYF. In nucleotides, the CDR3 is TGTGCCAGCAGCTACGGGACAGGGGCCTACGAGCAGTACTTC.

The chain is built from TRBV13 and TRBJ1-2; a weak D match, TRBD1 (6 bases). The CDR3 is 13 amino acids. V dropped 4 bases and J dropped 6 bases, with 12 bases sitting between them. Per the germline V gene, CDR1 is PRHDT and CDR2 is FYEKMQ (reference sequence). CDR3 loop: CASSSTGWHGYTF. The CDR3 DNA reads TGTGCCAGCAGCTCTACAGGGTGGCATGGCTACACCTTC.

A note on this clone: The sample has other DNA sequences that encode this CDR3 too. V is TRBV5-1 and J is TRBJ2-3; a weak D match, TRBD1 (6 bases). CDR3 length: 14 amino acids. V gave up 4 bases and J gave up 2 bases, with 11 bases separating them. Germline CDR1 and CDR2: SGHRS and YFSETQ. Here the CDR3 DNA reads TGCGCCAGCAGCCCGGGACATTCCACAGATACGCAGTATTTT. As protein: CASSPGHSTDTQYF.

This clone came up a few times. The J gene is TRBJ1-2, the V gene TRBV2; 7 bases are shared with TRBD1. Germline V gene sequence: CDR1 SNHLY, CDR2 FYNNEI. The CDR3 has 12 amino acids. V trimming: 5 bases; J trimming: 8 bases; junction bases outside the gene matches: 5. The CDR3 here is CASSQRQGGYTF. The CDR3, as DNA: TGTGCCAGCAGTCAACGACAGGGCGGCTACACCTTC.

This clone was found once. The genes are TRBV9 and TRBJ1-2; 9 bases align to TRBD1. Germline CDR1 is SGDLS and CDR2 is YYNGEE. V was pared by 4 bases and J by 13 bases, with 8 bases of the junction left unmatched. The CDR3 runs 12 residues. The CDR3 nucleotides are TGTGCCAGCAGCCGCCCCGGGACAGGGATCACCTTC. It codes for CASSRPGTGITF.